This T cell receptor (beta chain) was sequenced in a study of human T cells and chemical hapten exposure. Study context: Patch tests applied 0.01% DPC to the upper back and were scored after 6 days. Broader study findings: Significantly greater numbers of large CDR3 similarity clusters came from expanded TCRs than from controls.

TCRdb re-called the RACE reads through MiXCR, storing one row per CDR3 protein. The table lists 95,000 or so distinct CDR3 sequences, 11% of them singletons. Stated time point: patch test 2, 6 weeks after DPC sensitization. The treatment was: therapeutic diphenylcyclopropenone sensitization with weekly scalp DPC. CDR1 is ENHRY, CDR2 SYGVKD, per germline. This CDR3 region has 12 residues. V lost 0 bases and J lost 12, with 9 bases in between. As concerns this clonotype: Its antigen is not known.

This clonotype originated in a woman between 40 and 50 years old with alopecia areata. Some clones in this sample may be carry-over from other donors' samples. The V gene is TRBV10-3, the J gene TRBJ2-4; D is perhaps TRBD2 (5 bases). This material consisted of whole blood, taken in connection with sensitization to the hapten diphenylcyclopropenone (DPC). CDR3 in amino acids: CAISESPGSQYF. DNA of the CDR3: TGTGCCATCAGTGAGTCACCGGGATCTCAGTACTTC.